The 15 T cell receptor beta chains given below trace back to one sample, sequenced in a study of cytomegalovirus exposure and HLA in healthy donors (dated by TCRdb to 2016 to 2017). Library preparation employed the immunoSEQ multiplex PCR assay. For the multiplex PCR, a mixture combining 60 forward primers for TCR Vbeta segments and 13 reverse primers for TCR Jbeta segments was used. TCRdb took over this immuneACCESS table, retaining in-frame rearrangements with V and J assigned. Such tables are incomplete; in checked studies, under half of the missing clones stem from an unresolved V gene, and the remainder is unexplained. Across this sample there are approximately 150,000 clones, with 60% to 80% seen only once. The ten largest clonotypes hold roughly 0.68% of the sample. Sequencing was carried out using PBMCs. The receptors stem from a male donor in good health and CMV-seronegative.

The CDR3 sequence: CASSLRVLIETQYF. CDR3 nucleotide sequence: TGTGCCAGCAGCCTCCGGGTTCTAATAGAGACCCAGTACTTC. The chain has TRBV7-2 and TRBJ2-5; D ambiguous. Trimming removed 5 bases at V and 4 bases at J, with 14 bases between. The CDR3 has 14 amino acids. Germline loops: CDR1 SGHTA, CDR2 FQGNSA.

The gene calls are TRBV29-1 and TRBJ1-1, with 7 nucleotides matching TRBD1. The CDR3 runs to 12 residues. Germline V lookup: CDR1 SQVTM, CDR2 ANQGSEA. The V gene end was trimmed by 7 bases and the J gene end by 2 bases; junction bases not matched to a gene: 4. CDR3 nucleotide sequence: TGCAGCGGGGGACAGACTAACACTGAAGCTTTCTTT. Protein sequence: CSGGQTNTEAFF.

V is TRBV4-1 and J is TRBJ1-1; possible D gene TRBD1, 6 bases. Looked up from germline, CDR1 is MGHRA and CDR2 is YSYEKL. CDR3 length equals 15 residues. The V gene lost 0 bases and the J gene lost 4 bases, with 12 bases spanning the gap. CDR3 amino acids: CASSQENRAGTEAFF. The CDR3 nucleotides are TGCGCCAGCAGCCAAGAAAACAGGGCGGGCACTGAAGCTTTCTTT.

A few counts support this clone. The rearrangement links TRBV19 to TRBJ1-1; possible D gene TRBD1, 5 bases. The CDR3 length is 13 residues. Germline CDR1 reads LNHDA; CDR2 reads SQIVND (reference sequence). V was clipped by 3 bases and J by 3 bases, with 8 bases between them. The CDR3 protein is CASSIGHDTEAFF. The CDR3 bases are TGTGCCAGTAGTATCGGACACGACACTGAAGCTTTCTTT.

J is TRBJ2-1 and V is TRBV5-1; TRBD2 agrees at 9 bases. The J segment lost 2 bases and the V segment lost 4 bases, leaving 7 bases of the junction unmatched. This CDR3 region has 16 residues. Germline V gives CDR1 SGHRS, CDR2 YFSETQ. This CDR3 is CASSATPSGAYNEQFF. The CDR3 bases are TGCGCCAGCAGCGCCACTCCTAGCGGGGCCTACAATGAGCAGTTCTTC.

This sequence joins TRBV6-4 and TRBJ2-3; possible D gene TRBD1, 5 bases. Trimming cost V 3 bases and J 3 bases, with 10 bases left between them. Per the germline V gene, CDR1 is MRHNA and CDR2 is SNTAGT. The CDR3 is 14 residues long. The CDR3 nucleotides read TGTGCCAGCAGTGAAGGGGCGCGGACAGATACGCAGTATTTT. This translates into CASSEGARTDTQYF.

This clone was seen more than once but under ten times. The V gene is TRBV5-8, the J gene TRBJ2-7; 9 bases are shared with TRBD2. Per germline, CDR1 SGHTS and CDR2 YDEGEE. The CDR3 length is 15 residues. The V segment lost 4 bases and the J segment 0 bases; nucleotides outside the gene matches: 5. The CDR3: CASSTGLANSYEQYF. In DNA, the CDR3 is TGTGCCAGCAGCACCGGACTAGCGAACTCCTACGAGCAGTACTTC. Full variable domain (outside the CDR3, taken from reference TRBV5-8 and TRBJ2-7): EAGVTQSPTHLIKTRGQQATLRCSPISGHTSVYWYQQALGLGLQFLLWYDEGEERNRGNFPPRFSGRQFPNYSSELNVNALELEDSALYLCASSTGLANSYEQYFGPGTRLTVT.

The CDR3 DNA sequence: TGTGCCAGCAGCTCCCGAAGCGGGGGGGCCGAAACAGATACGCAGTATTTT. This translates into CASSSRSGGAETDTQYF. The chain has TRBV7-9 and TRBJ2-3; 10 bases fit TRBD2. The V gene's germline CDR1 is SEHNR and CDR2 FQNEAQ (reference sequence). The CDR3 runs 17 residues. Trimming removed 4 bases from V and 3 bases from J; junction bases left unmatched: 10.

CDR3 sequence: CASSYSRDRNYGYTF. DNA for the CDR3: TGTGCCAGCAGTTACAGTCGGGACAGGAACTATGGCTACACCTTC. This sequence joins TRBV6-5 and TRBJ1-2, with 8 bases lining up with TRBD1. V lost 2 bases, J lost 2 bases, and 4 bases stayed unmatched. This CDR3 is built from 15 residues. Germline CDR1 and CDR2: MNHEY and SVGAGI.

This chain connects TRBV7-6 to TRBJ1-5; D is unresolved. V was pared by 1 base and J by 3 bases, with 7 bases between. Germline CDR1 and CDR2: SGHVS and FNYEAQ. The CDR3 totals 14 residues. The CDR3 region is CASSLDSTNQPQHF. In nucleotides, the CDR3 is TGTGCCAGCAGCTTAGACAGTACCAATCAGCCCCAGCATTTT.

Concerning this clone: At one boundary the junction diverges from the germline segment, which might be a read error. This chain joins TRBV5-6 and TRBJ2-5, with TRBD2 matching over 9 bases. The CDR3 consists of 15 residues. The germline V gene encodes CDR1 SGHDT and CDR2 YYEEEE. This CDR3 is CASSPPGTSQETRYF. CDR3 bases: TGTGCCAGCAGCCCACCCGGGACTAGCCAAGAGACCCGGTACTTC.

This clone was counted only a few times. This chain joins TRBV29-1 and TRBJ2-7; TRBD2 agrees at 12 bases. The length of the CDR3 is 13 residues. After removal of 3 bases from V and 5 bases from J, the junction contained 2 bases not matched to a gene. The V gene's germline CDR1 is SQVTM and CDR2 ANQGSEA. The CDR3 reads CSVETSGSHEQYF. CDR3 bases: TGCAGCGTTGAGACTAGCGGGAGTCACGAGCAGTACTTC.

The chain is built from TRBV6-5 and TRBJ1-5; perhaps TRBD1 as D (5 bases). Trimming left V 4 bases short and J 4 bases short, with 8 bases between. Per germline, CDR1 MNHEY and CDR2 SVGAGI. This CDR3 is 13 amino acids long. The CDR3 sequence is CASSSHRNQPQHF. In DNA form, the CDR3 reads TGTGCCAGCAGTTCCCACAGGAATCAGCCCCAGCATTTT.

This clone was counted once. The J gene is TRBJ2-5, the V gene TRBV9, with D possibly matching TRBD1 (6 bases). TRBJ2-7 matches the DNA end more closely, so the J call is doubtful. Germline-derived CDR1 and CDR2 are SGDLS and YYNGEE. The CDR3 runs 14 residues. The CDR3 bases are TGTGCCAGCAGCGCGGACAGTTGGTCCTACGAGCAGTACTTC. Translated, it gives CASSADSWSYEQYF.

The chain has TRBV2 and TRBJ2-3, with 7 bases that match TRBD1. This CDR3 spans 16 amino acids. J was trimmed by 6 bases and V by 6 bases; bases with no gene match: 15. In germline, CDR1 is SNHLY, CDR2 FYNNEI. The CDR3 loop is CASSPLPTGAFDTQYF. CDR3 coding DNA: TGTGCCAGCAGCCCACTCCCAACAGGGGCGTTCGATACGCAGTATTTT.